This entry lists 29 T cell receptor beta chains sequenced from one sample in a study of lymphopenia after photon versus proton radiotherapy. The assay was immunoSEQ multiplex PCR, and TCRdb's table has in-frame clones only and misses some. The sample lists 160,000 or so clones; more than 85% were seen once. This sample comprised peripheral blood, obtained from a patient treated with photon-based radiotherapy. Receptor source: a man aged 45 to 65 with gastric cancer.

The gene calls are TRBV5-1 and TRBJ1-4; D gene unclear. The V end lost 1 base, the J end lost 7 bases, and 5 bases lay between the germline ends. This CDR3 contains 12 residues. Germline V lookup: CDR1 SGHRS, CDR2 YFSETQ. CDR3 protein: CASSLNSEKLFF. The CDR3 DNA is TGCGCCAGCAGCTTGAACAGTGAAAAACTGTTTTTT.

Here the CDR3 DNA reads TGTGCCAGTATCCTAAGGGCAGGGTCCTATGGCTACACCTTC. Translating it yields CASILRAGSYGYTF. The gene calls are TRBV19 and TRBJ1-2, with D possibly TRBD1 on 5 matching bases. The CDR3 totals 14 residues. Germline values: CDR1 LNHDA, CDR2 SQIVND (reference sequence). The germline V and J ends were trimmed by 7 bases and 4 bases, with 16 bases remaining between them.

This clone was observed once. The rearrangement uses TRBV7-8 and TRBJ2-6; D may be TRBD1 (5 bases). Trimming pared 5 bases from V and 1 base from J, leaving 12 bases between. Germline V gene data show CDR1 as SGHVS and CDR2 as FQNEAQ. This CDR3 is 16 amino acids long. CDR3 sequence: CASSAKQASGANVLTF. DNA for the CDR3: TGTGCCAGCAGCGCTAAACAGGCATCTGGGGCCAACGTCCTGACTTTC.

V usage is TRBV18 and J usage is TRBJ2-2; D not certain. The germline CDR1 and CDR2 sequences are KGHSH and LQKENI. There are 13 residues in the CDR3. Deletions cut 4 bases from V and 4 bases from J, with 7 bases between. CDR3 sequence: CASSRVGTGELFF. The CDR3 DNA is TGTGCCAGCTCACGAGTAGGCACCGGGGAGCTGTTTTTT. Complete variable domain (other parts from reference TRBV18 and TRBJ2-2): NAGVMQNPRHLVRRRGQEARLRCSPMKGHSHVYWYRQLPEEGLKFMVYLQKENIIDESGMPKERFSAEFPKEGPSILRIQQVVRGDSAAYFCASSRVGTGELFFGEGSRLTVL.

This clone was observed a few times. CDR3 in amino acids: CASSFQTSGVAKNIQYF. In nucleotides, the CDR3 is TGTGCCAGCAGCTTTCAGACTAGCGGAGTAGCCAAAAACATTCAGTACTTC. The rearrangement links TRBV5-4 to TRBJ2-4, with 9 positions matching TRBD2. The CDR3 covers 17 residues. J lost 0 bases, V lost 2 bases, and 6 bases had no gene match. CDR1 and CDR2 (germline): SGHNT, YYREEE (reference sequence).

The chain links TRBV27 to TRBJ1-1; the match to TRBD1 covers 8 bases. The CDR3 sequence is 14 residues long. The germline gives CDR1 MNHEY, CDR2 SMNVEV (reference sequence). Losses at the gene ends were 7 bases for V and 1 base for J; bases not matched to a gene: 5. CDR3 in DNA: TGTGCCAGCACCAGGGGGCTGGGGAACACTGAAGCTTTCTTT. Residues: CASTRGLGNTEAFF.

The V gene is TRBV19, the J gene TRBJ2-7; D not resolved. The V and J ends lost 2 bases and 2 bases respectively, with 10 bases between them. The CDR3 is 14 amino acids. In germline, CDR1 is LNHDA, CDR2 SQIVND (reference sequence). DNA for the CDR3: TGTGCCAGTAGTATAACGAGAAAAACCTACGAGCAGTACTTC. Translated, it gives CASSITRKTYEQYF.

The chain employs TRBV6-5 and TRBJ1-5; a weak D match, TRBD1 (6 bases). This CDR3 is built from 15 residues. Trimming removed 4 bases from V and 0 bases from J, with 10 bases in between. Germline lookup yields CDR1 MNHEY and CDR2 SVGAGI. The CDR3 protein is CASSSLTGSNQPQHF. CDR3 DNA sequence: TGTGCCAGCAGTTCGCTGACAGGTAGCAATCAGCCCCAGCATTTT.

The rearrangement uses TRBV5-4 and TRBJ2-5; TRBD1 matches at 9 bases. The CDR3 loop spans 15 amino acids. The V gene's germline CDR1 is SGHNT and CDR2 YYREEE (reference sequence). Trimming took 0 bases from V and 4 from J; bases not matched to a gene: 4. The CDR3 spells CASSLGTGVGETQYF. The CDR3 coding sequence is TGTGCCAGCAGCTTGGGGACAGGGGTGGGAGAGACCCAGTACTTC.

The V gene is TRBV15, the J gene TRBJ1-1; 8 bases fit TRBD1. The V gene's germline CDR1 is LNHNV and CDR2 YYDKDF (reference sequence). The ends lost 5 bases at V and 4 bases at J; junction bases unmatched: 9. This CDR3 has 15 amino acids. CDR3 residues: CATSPTRGQGTEAFF. CDR3 DNA sequence: TGTGCCACCAGCCCCACCAGGGGGCAGGGCACTGAAGCTTTCTTT. Full variable domain (rest looked up from reference TRBV15 and TRBJ1-1): DAMVIQNPRYQVTQFGKPVTLSCSQTLNHNVMYWYQQKSSQAPKLLFHYYDKDFNNEADTPDNFQSRRPNTSFCFLDIRSPGLGDTAMYLCATSPTRGQGTEAFFGQGTRLTVV.

The CDR3 DNA reads as TGTGCCAGCTCACCGGGACTTCAGGCCTCTGGAAACACCATATATTTT. Protein: CASSPGLQASGNTIYF. The genes are TRBV18 and TRBJ1-3; a weak D match, TRBD1 (5 bases). The CDR3 has 16 amino acids. Between the trimmed V and J ends, which lost 3 bases and 0 bases, there was a span of 12 bases. Germline lookup yields CDR1 KGHSH and CDR2 LQKENI.

The chain joins TRBV30 to TRBJ1-1; no firm D call. Trimming removed 0 bases at V and 8 bases at J, with 7 bases between. CDR1 is GTSNPN, CDR2 SVGIG, per germline (reference sequence). The CDR3 totals 11 residues. CDR3 DNA sequence: TGTGCCTGGAGTGTATTAGGAGAAGCTTTCTTT. Translating it yields CAWSVLGEAFF.

This sequence joins TRBV30 and TRBJ2-2; a weak D match, TRBD2 (5 bases). V shed 4 bases and J shed 0 bases, with 6 bases lying between them. Germline CDR1 GTSNPN, CDR2 SVGIG (reference sequence). The CDR3 spans 13 residues. CDR3 nucleotides: TGTGCCTGGACCGGGACGAACACCGGGGAGCTGTTTTTT. Protein: CAWTGTNTGELFF.

The rearrangement links TRBV11-3 to TRBJ2-1; D not resolved. Per the germline V gene, CDR1 is SGHNT and CDR2 is YENEEA. This CDR3 has 16 residues. Trimming stripped 1 base from V and 6 bases from J, with 16 bases between. CDR3 sequence reads: CASSLGTSGYSNEQFF. The CDR3 coding sequence is TGTGCCAGCAGCTTAGGAACGAGTGGGTATTCCAATGAGCAGTTCTTC.

The rearrangement joins TRBV14 to TRBJ2-5, with D hard to call. This CDR3 is 12 amino acids long. Germline V gene data show CDR1 as SGHDN and CDR2 as FVKESK. The V end lost 2 bases, the J end lost 3 bases, and 4 bases lay between the germline ends. In nucleotides, the CDR3 is TGTGCCAGCAGCCAATTGGAAGAGACCCAGTACTTC. This sequence encodes CASSQLEETQYF.

The chain has TRBV2 and TRBJ1-3; no definite D call. Germline V CDR1 and CDR2: SNHLY, FYNNEI. The CDR3 is made up of 14 amino acids. V was trimmed by 3 bases and J by 5 bases, leaving 11 bases between them. CDR3 residues: CASSDGQLRNTIYF. The CDR3 coding sequence is TGTGCCAGCAGTGATGGTCAGCTTCGAAACACCATATATTTT.

This chain connects TRBV7-8 to TRBJ2-2; possibly TRBD1 or TRBD2 for D (5 bases each). Looked up from germline, CDR1 is SGHVS and CDR2 is FQNEAQ. The CDR3 is 13 amino acids. Trimming removed 5 bases from V and 5 bases from J, with 9 bases in between. The CDR3 spells CASSPGGTGELFF. The CDR3 DNA reads as TGTGCCAGCAGCCCTGGGGGTACCGGGGAGCTGTTTTTT. Full variable domain (rest looked up from reference TRBV7-8 and TRBJ2-2): GAGVSQSPRYKVAKRGQDVALRCDPISGHVSLFWYQQALGQGPEFLTYFQNEAQLDKSGLPSDRFFAERPEGSVSTLKIQRTQQEDSAVYLCASSPGGTGELFFGEGSRLTVL.

This clone was counted only a few times. The chain has TRBV11-2 and TRBJ2-7, with 15 bases identical to TRBD2. Germline CDR1 is SGHAT and CDR2 is FQNNGV. Trimming took 5 bases from V and 4 from J; bases not matched to a gene: 12. This CDR3 has 18 residues. The CDR3 here is CASSLGTSGRRRGYEQYF. CDR3 sequence (DNA): TGTGCCAGCAGCCTCGGGACTAGCGGGAGGAGGCGAGGGTACGAGCAGTACTTC.

V usage is TRBV28 and J usage is TRBJ1-3, with D perhaps TRBD1 (5 bases). V was pared by 5 bases and J by 0 bases, with 14 bases between. The CDR3 runs 16 residues. Germline V gene sequence: CDR1 MDHEN, CDR2 SYDVKM. CDR3 sequence: CASSPPGTFSGNTIYF. The CDR3 DNA reads as TGTGCCAGCAGTCCCCCCGGGACCTTCTCTGGAAACACCATATATTTT.

The chain joins TRBV19 to TRBJ2-2; 9 bases map to TRBD1. Trimming took 5 bases from V and 3 from J; bases not matched to a gene: 10. Per the germline V gene, CDR1 is LNHDA and CDR2 is SQIVND (reference sequence). The length of the CDR3 is 17 residues. CDR3 sequence reads: CASSLTGGASDTGELFF. As DNA, the CDR3 is TGTGCCAGTAGTCTAACAGGGGGCGCTTCGGACACCGGGGAGCTGTTTTTT.

The chain employs TRBV4-1 and TRBJ2-1; D not resolved. In germline, CDR1 is MGHRA, CDR2 YSYEKL. V dropped 0 bases and J dropped 3 bases, with 15 bases sitting between them. This CDR3 spans 17 amino acids. CDR3 sequence (DNA): TGCGCCAGCAGCCAAGATCATGGCGGCCCCTACTACAATGAGCAGTTCTTC. Its protein product is CASSQDHGGPYYNEQFF.

The genes are TRBV27 and TRBJ2-7; perhaps D is TRBD1 or TRBD2 (6 bases each). Germline CDR1 and CDR2: MNHEY and SMNVEV (reference sequence). V was pared by 5 bases and J by 3 bases, with 11 bases between. The CDR3 has 13 amino acids. CDR3 amino acids: CASSPGGGYEQYF. The CDR3 region has the DNA TGTGCCAGCAGTCCAGGAGGGGGCTACGAGCAGTACTTC.

The chain carries TRBV30 and TRBJ2-5; TRBD2 is a possible D gene (6 bases). V lost 2 bases and J 5 bases, leaving 9 bases between the germline ends. The CDR3 has 12 amino acids. Looked up from germline, CDR1 is GTSNPN and CDR2 is SVGIG (reference sequence). The CDR3 loop is CAWSPRGETQYF. CDR3 DNA: TGTGCCTGGAGTCCCCGGGGGGAGACCCAGTACTTC.

This clone was detected only a few times. The chain couples TRBV5-5 to TRBJ1-2; no clear D gene. V was shortened by 4 bases and J by 2 bases, with 6 bases between the two germline ends. Germline CDR1 is SGHKS and CDR2 is YYEKEE (reference sequence). This CDR3 comprises 12 residues. This chain's CDR3 is CASSPPNYGYTF. The CDR3 DNA is TGTGCCAGCAGCCCACCGAACTATGGCTACACCTTC.

The rearrangement joins TRBV7-9 to TRBJ2-1; possible D gene TRBD2, 6 bases. The CDR3 sequence is 16 residues long. Germline-derived CDR1 and CDR2 are SEHNR and FQNEAQ (reference sequence). V was trimmed by 0 bases and J by 3 bases, leaving 12 bases between them. For the CDR3, the DNA is TGTGCCAGCAGCTTAGCGTCGGGGGAGTACTACAATGAGCAGTTCTTC. Translation gives CASSLASGEYYNEQFF.

The chain recombines TRBV6-1 with TRBJ1-4, with 10 bases that match TRBD1. CDR1 and CDR2 from the germline V gene are MNHNS and SASEGT. J gave up 8 bases and V 10 bases, and 7 bases lay outside the gene matches. CDR3 size: 13 residues. The CDR3 DNA sequence: TGTGCCACCTTGGACAGGGGGAAAGAAAAACTGTTTTTT. Its translation is CATLDRGKEKLFF.

The CDR3 DNA is TGTGCCAGCAGAGCCTCGGACAGGGAGAACACTGAAGCTTTCTTT. This translates into CASRASDRENTEAFF. This sequence joins TRBV6-1 and TRBJ1-1; 8 nucleotides agree with TRBD1. The CDR3 is made up of 15 amino acids. J gave up 1 base and V 6 bases, and 7 bases lay outside the gene matches. Germline V gene sequence: CDR1 MNHNS, CDR2 SASEGT.

V is TRBV30 and J is TRBJ2-7; 8 bases line up with TRBD2. The germline CDR1 and CDR2 sequences are GTSNPN and SVGIG (reference sequence). The trim removed 1 base at V and 2 bases at J, leaving 10 bases unmatched. The CDR3 extends over 16 amino acids. This chain's CDR3 is CAWSATLLAAPYEQYF. DNA for the CDR3: TGTGCCTGGAGTGCTACCTTACTAGCGGCTCCCTACGAGCAGTACTTC.

The gene calls are TRBV14 and TRBJ2-1, with 8 bases that match TRBD1. Germline CDR1 SGHDN, CDR2 FVKESK. This CDR3 is 16 amino acids long. The V and J ends lost 3 bases and 3 bases, in that order; junction bases with no gene match: 7. This CDR3 reads CASSHPQGQVYNEQFF. The CDR3 DNA reads TGTGCCAGCAGCCACCCCCAGGGACAGGTCTACAATGAGCAGTTCTTC.